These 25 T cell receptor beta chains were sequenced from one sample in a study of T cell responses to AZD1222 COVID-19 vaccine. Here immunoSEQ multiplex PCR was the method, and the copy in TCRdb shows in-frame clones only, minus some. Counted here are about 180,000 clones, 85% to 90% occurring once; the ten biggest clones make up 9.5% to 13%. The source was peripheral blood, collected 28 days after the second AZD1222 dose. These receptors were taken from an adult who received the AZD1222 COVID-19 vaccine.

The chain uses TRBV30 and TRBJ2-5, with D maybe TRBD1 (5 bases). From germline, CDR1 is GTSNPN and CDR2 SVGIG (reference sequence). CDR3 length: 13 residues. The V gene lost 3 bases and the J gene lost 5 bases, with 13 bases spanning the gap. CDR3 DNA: TGTGCCTGGAGAGTACAGGTTCGGGAGACCCAGTACTTC. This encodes CAWRVQVRETQYF.

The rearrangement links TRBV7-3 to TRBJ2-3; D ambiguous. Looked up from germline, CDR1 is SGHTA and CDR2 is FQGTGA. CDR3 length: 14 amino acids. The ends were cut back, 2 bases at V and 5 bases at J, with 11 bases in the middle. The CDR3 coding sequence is TGTGCCAGCAGCTTAGGCCCGCACGTAGATACGCAGTATTTT. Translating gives CASSLGPHVDTQYF.

The CDR3 DNA reads TGTGCCAGCAGCCCCGGAGACAGGGCGGTTTACTTC. Its protein is CASSPGDRAVYF. The chain joins TRBV7-9 to TRBJ2-7; 7 bases are shared with TRBD1. CDR1 is SEHNR and CDR2 is FQNEAQ in the germline V gene (reference sequence). V was pared by 5 bases and J by 13 bases, with 11 bases of the junction left unmatched. The CDR3 runs to 12 residues. Variable domain in full (rest from reference TRBV7-9 and TRBJ2-7): DTGVSQNPRHKITKRGQNVTFRCDPISEHNRLYWYRQTLGQGPEFLTYFQNEAQLEKSRLLSDRFSAERPKGSFSTLEIQRTEQGDSAMYLCASSPGDRAVYFGPGTRLTVT.

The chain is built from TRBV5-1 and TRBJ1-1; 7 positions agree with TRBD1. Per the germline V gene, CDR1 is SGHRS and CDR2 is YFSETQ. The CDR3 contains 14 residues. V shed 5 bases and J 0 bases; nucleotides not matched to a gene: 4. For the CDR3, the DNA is TGCGCCAGCAGGACAGGGTTGATGAACACTGAAGCTTTCTTT. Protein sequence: CASRTGLMNTEAFF.

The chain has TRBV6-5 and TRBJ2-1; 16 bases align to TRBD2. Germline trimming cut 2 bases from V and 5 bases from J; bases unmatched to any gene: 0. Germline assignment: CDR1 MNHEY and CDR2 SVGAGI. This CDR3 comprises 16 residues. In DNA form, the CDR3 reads TGTGCCAGCAGTTACGGGACTAGCGGGGGGGACAATGAGCAGTTCTTC. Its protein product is CASSYGTSGGDNEQFF.

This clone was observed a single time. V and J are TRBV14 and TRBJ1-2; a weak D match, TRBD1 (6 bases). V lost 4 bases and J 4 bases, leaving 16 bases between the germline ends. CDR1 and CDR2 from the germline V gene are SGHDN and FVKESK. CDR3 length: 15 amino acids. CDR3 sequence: CASSRTGQVAYGYTF. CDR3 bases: TGTGCCAGCAGCCGTACAGGGCAGGTGGCCTATGGCTACACCTTC.

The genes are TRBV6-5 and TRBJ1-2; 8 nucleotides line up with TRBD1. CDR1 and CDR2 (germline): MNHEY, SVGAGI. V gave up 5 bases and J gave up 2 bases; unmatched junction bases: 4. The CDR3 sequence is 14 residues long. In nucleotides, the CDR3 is TGTGCCAGCAGTAGGGGGACAGGAAACTATGGCTACACCTTC. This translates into CASSRGTGNYGYTF.

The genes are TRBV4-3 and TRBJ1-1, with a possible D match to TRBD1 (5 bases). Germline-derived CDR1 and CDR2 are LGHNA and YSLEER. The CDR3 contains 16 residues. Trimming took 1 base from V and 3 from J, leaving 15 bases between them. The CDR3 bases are TGCGCCAGCAGCCAAGGCAGGGCCGGATTGCACACTGAAGCTTTCTTT. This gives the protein CASSQGRAGLHTEAFF.

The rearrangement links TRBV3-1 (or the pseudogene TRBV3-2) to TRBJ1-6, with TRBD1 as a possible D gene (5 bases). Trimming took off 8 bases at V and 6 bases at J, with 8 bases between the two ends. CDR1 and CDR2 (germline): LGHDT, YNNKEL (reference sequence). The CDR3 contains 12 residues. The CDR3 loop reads CASGGVNSPLHF. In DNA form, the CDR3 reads TGTGCCAGCGGGGGGGTTAATTCACCCCTCCACTTT.

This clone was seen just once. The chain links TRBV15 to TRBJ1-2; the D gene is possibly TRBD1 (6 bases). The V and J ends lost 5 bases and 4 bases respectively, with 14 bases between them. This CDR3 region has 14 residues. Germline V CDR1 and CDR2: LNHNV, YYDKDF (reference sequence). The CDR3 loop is CATSPRGATYGYTF. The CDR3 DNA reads TGTGCCACCAGCCCGCGGGGGGCCACCTATGGCTACACCTTC.

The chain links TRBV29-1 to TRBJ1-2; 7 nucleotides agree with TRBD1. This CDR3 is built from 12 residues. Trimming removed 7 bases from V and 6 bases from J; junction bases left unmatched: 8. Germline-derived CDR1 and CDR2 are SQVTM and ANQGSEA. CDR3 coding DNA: TGCAGCGCCGGCGACAGGGTAGATGGCTACACCTTC. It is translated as CSAGDRVDGYTF.

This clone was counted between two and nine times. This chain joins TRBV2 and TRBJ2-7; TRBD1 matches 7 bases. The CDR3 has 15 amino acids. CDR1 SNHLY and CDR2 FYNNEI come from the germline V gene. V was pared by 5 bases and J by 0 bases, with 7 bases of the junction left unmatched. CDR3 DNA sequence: TGTGCCAGCAGTACACCGGGACAGAGCTCCTACGAGCAGTACTTC. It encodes CASSTPGQSSYEQYF.

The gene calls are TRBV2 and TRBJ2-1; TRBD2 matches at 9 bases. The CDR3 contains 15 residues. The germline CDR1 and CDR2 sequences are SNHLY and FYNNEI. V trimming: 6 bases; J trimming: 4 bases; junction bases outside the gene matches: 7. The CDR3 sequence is CASRPLLAGYNEQFF. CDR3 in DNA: TGTGCCAGCAGACCCCTTCTAGCGGGGTACAATGAGCAGTTCTTC.

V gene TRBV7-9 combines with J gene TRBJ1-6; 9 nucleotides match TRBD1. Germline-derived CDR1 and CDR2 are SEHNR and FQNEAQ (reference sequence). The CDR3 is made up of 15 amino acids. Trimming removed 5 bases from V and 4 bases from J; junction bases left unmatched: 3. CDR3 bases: TGTGCCAGCAGCGCCGGGACAGGGTATAATTCACCCCTCCACTTT. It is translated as CASSAGTGYNSPLHF.

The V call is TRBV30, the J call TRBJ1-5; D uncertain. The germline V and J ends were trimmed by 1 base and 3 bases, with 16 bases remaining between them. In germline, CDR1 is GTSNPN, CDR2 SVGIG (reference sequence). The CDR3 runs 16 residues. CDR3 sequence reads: CAWSGLPRAYNQPQHF. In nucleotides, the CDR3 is TGTGCCTGGAGTGGCCTCCCGAGAGCCTACAATCAGCCCCAGCATTTT.

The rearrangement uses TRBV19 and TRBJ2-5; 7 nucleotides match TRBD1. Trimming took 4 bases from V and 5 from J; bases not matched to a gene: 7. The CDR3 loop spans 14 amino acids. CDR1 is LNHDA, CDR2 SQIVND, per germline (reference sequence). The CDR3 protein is CASSRTVRGETQYF. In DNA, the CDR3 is TGTGCCAGTAGTAGGACTGTCAGGGGGGAGACCCAGTACTTC.

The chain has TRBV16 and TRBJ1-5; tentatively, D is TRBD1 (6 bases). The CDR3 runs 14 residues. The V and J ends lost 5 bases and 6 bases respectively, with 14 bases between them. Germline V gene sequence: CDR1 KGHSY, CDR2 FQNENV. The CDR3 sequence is CASSDRTAIQPQHF. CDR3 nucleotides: TGTGCCAGCAGCGACAGGACAGCCATTCAGCCCCAGCATTTT.

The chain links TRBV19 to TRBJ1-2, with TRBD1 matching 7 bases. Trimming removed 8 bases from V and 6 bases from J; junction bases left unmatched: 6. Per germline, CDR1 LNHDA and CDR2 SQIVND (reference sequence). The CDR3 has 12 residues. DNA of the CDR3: TGTGCCAGTCAACAGGGGAGGGATGGCTACACCTTC. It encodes CASQQGRDGYTF.

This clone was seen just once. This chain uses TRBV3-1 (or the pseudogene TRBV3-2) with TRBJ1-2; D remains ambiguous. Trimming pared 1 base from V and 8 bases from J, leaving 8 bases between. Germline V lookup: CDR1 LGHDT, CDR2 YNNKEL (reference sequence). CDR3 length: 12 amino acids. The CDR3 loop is CASSQVQHGYTF. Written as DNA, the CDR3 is TGTGCCAGCAGCCAAGTGCAACACGGCTACACCTTC.

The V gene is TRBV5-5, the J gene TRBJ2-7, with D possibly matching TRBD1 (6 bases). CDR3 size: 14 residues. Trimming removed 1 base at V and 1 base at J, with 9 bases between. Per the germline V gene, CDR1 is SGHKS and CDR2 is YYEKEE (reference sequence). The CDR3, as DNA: TGTGCCAGCAGCTTGTTTCAGGGGTCCTACGAGCAGTACTTC. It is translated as CASSLFQGSYEQYF.

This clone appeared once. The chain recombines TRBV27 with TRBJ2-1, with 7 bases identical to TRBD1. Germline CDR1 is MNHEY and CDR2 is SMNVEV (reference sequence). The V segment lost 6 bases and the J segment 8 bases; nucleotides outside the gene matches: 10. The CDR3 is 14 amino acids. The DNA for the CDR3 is TGTGCCAGCAGACAAATCACAGGGGTGGATGAGCAGTTCTTC. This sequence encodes CASRQITGVDEQFF.

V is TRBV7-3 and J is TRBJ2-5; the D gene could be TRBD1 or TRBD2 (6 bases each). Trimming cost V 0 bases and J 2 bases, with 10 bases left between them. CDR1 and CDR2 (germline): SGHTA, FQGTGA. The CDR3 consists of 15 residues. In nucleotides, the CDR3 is TGTGCCAGCAGCTTAACGAGGGGGGCTCAAGAGACCCAGTACTTC. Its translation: CASSLTRGAQETQYF.

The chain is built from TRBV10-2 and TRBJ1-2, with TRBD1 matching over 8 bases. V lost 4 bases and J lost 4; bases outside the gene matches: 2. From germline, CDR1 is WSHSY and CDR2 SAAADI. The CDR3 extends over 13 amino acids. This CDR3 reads CASSAGTGYGYTF. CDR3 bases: TGCGCCAGCAGTGCGGGGACAGGCTATGGCTACACCTTC.

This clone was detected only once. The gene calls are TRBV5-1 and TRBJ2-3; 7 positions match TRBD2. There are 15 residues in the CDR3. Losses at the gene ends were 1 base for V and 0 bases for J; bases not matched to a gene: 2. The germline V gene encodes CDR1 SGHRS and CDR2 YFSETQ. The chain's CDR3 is CASSLTSVSTDTQYF. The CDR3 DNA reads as TGCGCCAGCAGCTTGACTAGCGTTAGCACAGATACGCAGTATTTT.

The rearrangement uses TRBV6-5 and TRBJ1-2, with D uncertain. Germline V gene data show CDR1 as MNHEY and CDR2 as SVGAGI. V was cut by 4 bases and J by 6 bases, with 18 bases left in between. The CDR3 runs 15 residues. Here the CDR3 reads CASSSRGNGFDGYTF. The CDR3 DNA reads TGTGCCAGCAGTTCCCGAGGGAATGGGTTCGATGGCTACACCTTC.